The TCR beta chain described here comes from a study of spatial heterogeneity in lung cancer. Study-wide context: Averaged across combinations, each unique TCR and UMI pairing appeared more than ten times in raw reads, which were uncorrected.

Noted time point: sample taken at primary tumor resection. Whole RNA was taken from tumor, nontumor lung or frozen PBMC; it was then sequenced unsorted. Samples came from about 72 TRACERx patients with untreated early-stage lung cancer. The table lists this clonotype with many counts. MiXCR was run by TCRdb on the 5' RACE reads, yielding one entry per CDR3 protein. The table lists around 74,000 distinct CDR3 sequences, roughly 14% of them singletons, with under 7.5% in the top ten. The CDR3 extends over 12 amino acids. Trimming shortened V by 5 bases and J by 3 bases, and 7 bases separated the two germline ends. Germline V lookup: CDR1 SNHLY, CDR2 FYNNEI.

The chain uses TRBV2 and TRBJ1-1; D perhaps matches TRBD1 (5 bases). The source material was PBMCs, sampled at surgery. This sequence originates from a male donor with early-stage non-small cell lung cancer. Here the CDR3 reads CASSWGYTEAFF. As DNA, the CDR3 is TGTGCCAGCAGTTGGGGCTACACTGAAGCTTTCTTT.